This entry describes one T cell receptor beta chain. Clones were read by immunoSEQ multiplex PCR, and TCRdb kept only the in-frame ones, dropping some. The sample has approximately 490,000 clones, around 78% seen once. These data come from a study of shared T cell receptors in the human thymus. This CDR3 spans 16 amino acids. Trimming pared 2 bases from V and 3 bases from J, leaving 17 bases between. CDR1 MNHEY and CDR2 SVGAGI come from the germline V gene. These data are also associated with another study on human thymus T cells. That work contributes: Donors were healthy Finnish infants having corrective surgery for congenital heart defects. Resections removed during corrective heart surgery provided the thymus tissue used. The related literature has documented a marked overlap of thymic repertoires among unrelated individuals.

Sequencing was done on a sample of thymocytes. The genes are TRBV6-5 and TRBJ2-7; maybe TRBD2 (6 bases). The sequence derives from a boy under two years old with a congenital heart defect. The chain's CDR3 is CASSYRGLSGVYEQYF. The CDR3 DNA reads as TGTGCCAGCAGTTACCGTGGACTCTCGGGGGTCTACGAGCAGTACTTC.